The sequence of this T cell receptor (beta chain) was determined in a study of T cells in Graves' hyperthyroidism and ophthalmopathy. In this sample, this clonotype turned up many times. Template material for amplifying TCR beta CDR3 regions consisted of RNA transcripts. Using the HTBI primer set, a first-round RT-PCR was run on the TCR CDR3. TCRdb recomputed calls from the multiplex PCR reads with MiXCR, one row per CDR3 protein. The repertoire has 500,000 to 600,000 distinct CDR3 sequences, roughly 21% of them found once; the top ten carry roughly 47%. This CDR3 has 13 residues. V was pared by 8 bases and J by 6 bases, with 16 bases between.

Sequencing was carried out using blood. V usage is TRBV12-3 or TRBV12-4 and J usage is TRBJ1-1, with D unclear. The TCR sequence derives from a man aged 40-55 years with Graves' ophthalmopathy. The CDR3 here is CASRSGGPAEAFF. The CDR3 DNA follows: TGTGCCAGCCGATCCGGAGGGCCCGCTGAAGCTTTCTTT.